This T cell receptor beta chain was sequenced for a study of response to subunit inactivated influenza vaccine. General observations from the study: New T cells are recruited in small numbers by each seasonal influenza vaccination, according to the authors' suggestion.

Only a few counts were recorded for this clonotype. The antigen remains unidentified. TCRdb passed the RT-PCR reads through MiXCR, listing each CDR3 protein once. The top ten clones hold roughly 11% of a sample with fewer than 750,000 distinct CDR3 sequences, 14% of them seen once. V was clipped by 4 bases and J by 6 bases, with 17 bases between them. CDR3 length: 15 residues. Germline V gene sequence: CDR1 SGHRS, CDR2 YFSETQ. The sample here was PBMCs from blood, taken 11 to 12 days after vaccination. This chain uses TRBV5-1 with TRBJ2-1; D is perhaps TRBD1 (5 bases). The receptor's source is a man over 45 who received an inactivated influenza vaccine. The CDR3 sequence: CASSADSYETNEQFF. CDR3 coding DNA: TGCGCCAGCAGCGCCGACAGCTACGAAACCAATGAGCAGTTCTTC.